This T cell receptor beta chain was obtained from a study of T cells in Graves' hyperthyroidism and ophthalmopathy (dated by TCRdb to about 2019). Regarding the complete study: Peripheral blood was collected at initial diagnosis, before any treatment. TCR V-J signatures able to tell the groups apart were searched for in a discovery cohort of about a hundred patients, of whom approximately 40 had Graves' ophthalmopathy and 55 to 65 had stable Graves' hyperthyroidism. An independent validation cohort of 18 to 20 hyperthyroidism patients and about 15 patients who later progressed to ophthalmopathy tested prospective prediction of ophthalmopathy. The approximately 90 discovery patients were divided at random into training and test sets in a 7:3 ratio. In about 6 Graves' hyperthyroidism patients, the study also compared T-cell repertoires from thyroid tissue with T-cell repertoires from blood. Once sampling was done, hyperthyroidism patients were given methimazole at a starting dose of 30 mg daily, whereas ophthalmopathy patients were given high-dose intravenous methylprednisolone. According to the paper, TCR Vbeta CDR3 sequencing was carried out on roughly 130 peripheral blood samples, which came from fewer than 50 ophthalmopathy, 70 to 80 hyperthyroidism and some 17 progressor patients. Results the study describes overall, beyond this receptor: In validation, the model predicted progression to ophthalmopathy with approximately 71% sensitivity and less than 80% specificity, a median of 6.5 months before onset. Ophthalmopathy was separated from stable hyperthyroidism by a 13 V-J signature model, with 87.88% sensitivity and approximately 81% specificity obtained in cross-validation and 80%/75% obtained in testing. No statistical method was used to fix the sample size in advance, and group allocation was not hidden from the investigators. Most expanded thyroid clonotypes (frequency above 0.001) were also detected in blood, suggesting blood repertoires may reflect thyroid immune responses.

Sequences LGHDT (CDR1) and YNNKEL (CDR2) are obtained from the germline V gene (reference sequence). The junction shows trimming of 4 bases on V and 8 bases on J, plus 12 bases between the germline ends. The CDR3 runs 13 residues from the cysteine to the phenylalanine. Only CDR3 DNA remains: 39 bases, in frame from the first base. Amplification of TCR beta CDR3 regions was carried out from RNA transcripts. The first round of RT-PCR for the TCR CDR3 was performed with the HTBI primer set and the Qiagen OneStep RT-PCR kit. Libraries were constructed in a second round of multiplex PCR, after which size selection and purification were carried out. Sequencing of the libraries was done on an Illumina HiSeq2000 using paired-end 100 bp reads. The original pipeline was this. SOAPnuke was used to process the raw data, with reads discarded if the reads contained adapters or uncalled bases, had a mean Phred below 15, or lacked an exact constant-primer or identifier match. COPE v1.2.5 was used to merge the high-quality paired reads, and each unique nucleotide sequence was defined as a clonotype. MiTCR v1.1 was used to align the clonotypes against IMGT TRBV, TRBD and TRBJ reference segments. The analysis was restricted to V-J combinations with a frequency above 0.0001, which together covered just over 99% of the repertoires. A TCS score was defined as the ratio of F50 (clonal expansion) to E x V (chaos), with BLOSUM62-based TCRdist applied between CDR3 peptides within each V-J. Welch's t-statistics and random forest reduced some 510 V-J features to 13, which were used in a naive Bayes classifier (R e1071). The public reads were reanalyzed by TCRdb: fastp trimming at Q25, MiXCR alignment, in-frame beta chains only. Merged by CDR3 protein, the rows form single entries marked with the most common genes and DNA. TCRdb's processing, not the authors', yielded these V and J calls. Here the sample has around 350,000 distinct CDR3 sequences; 13% to 15% occur a single time. Together, the top ten hold roughly 19% of the sample.

Ophthalmopathy patients had moderately to severely active disease, with a Clinical Activity Score of 3 or more, a NOSPECS grade of 4 or more, and a disease duration of less than 3 months. Patients with uncontrolled infections, other autoimmune diseases, pregnancy or lactation were excluded. Clinical symptoms, serum thyroxine and TRAb, thyroid ultrasound, and orbital computed tomography formed the basis for the diagnoses. PBMCs were separated from around 9.1 ml of fresh peripheral blood using Ficoll-Paque density gradient centrifugation. Total RNA was extracted with Trizol reagent, and quality was checked on an Agilent 2100 Bioanalyzer. This clonotype came up many times. Its antigen is unknown. No base-level quality is on record; no much larger clone is a single base apart.

The source material was blood. The receptor was isolated from a woman in her sixties or seventies with Graves' ophthalmopathy. The chain links TRBV3-1 with TRBJ2-1; the D gene lacks a confident call. The DNA sequence is given as TGTGCCAGCAGCCGAAGAGTGGCGGATGAGCAGTTCTTC. Its coded protein is CASSRRVADEQFF.